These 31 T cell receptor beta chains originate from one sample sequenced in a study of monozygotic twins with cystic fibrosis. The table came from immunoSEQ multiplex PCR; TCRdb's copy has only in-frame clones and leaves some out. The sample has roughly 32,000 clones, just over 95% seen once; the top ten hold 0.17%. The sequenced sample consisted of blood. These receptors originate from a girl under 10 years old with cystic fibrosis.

The CDR3 protein is CASSQPGSNQPQHF. Written as DNA, the CDR3 is TGTGCCAGCAGCCAACCAGGTAGCAATCAGCCCCAGCATTTT. This chain joins TRBV6-1 and TRBJ1-5; D ambiguous. Trimming stripped 6 bases from V and 0 bases from J, with 9 bases between. This CDR3 comprises 14 residues. Germline V gives CDR1 MNHNS, CDR2 SASEGT.

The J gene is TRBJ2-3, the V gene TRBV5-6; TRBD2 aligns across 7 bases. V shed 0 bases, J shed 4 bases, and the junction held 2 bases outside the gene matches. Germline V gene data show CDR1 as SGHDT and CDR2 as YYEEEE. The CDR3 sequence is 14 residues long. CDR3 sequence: CASSLEREADTQYF. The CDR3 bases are TGTGCCAGCAGCTTGGAACGGGAGGCAGATACGCAGTATTTT.

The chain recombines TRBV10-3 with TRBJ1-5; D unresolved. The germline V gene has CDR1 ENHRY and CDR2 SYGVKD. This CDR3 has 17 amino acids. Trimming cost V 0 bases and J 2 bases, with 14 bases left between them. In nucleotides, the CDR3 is TGTGCCATCAGTGAGTCGACTATAGGGCAGGGCAATCAGCCCCAGCATTTT. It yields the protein CAISESTIGQGNQPQHF.

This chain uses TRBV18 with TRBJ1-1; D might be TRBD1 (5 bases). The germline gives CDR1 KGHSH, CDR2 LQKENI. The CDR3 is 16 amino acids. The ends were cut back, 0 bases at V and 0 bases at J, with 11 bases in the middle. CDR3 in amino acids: CASSPPGHTMNTEAFF. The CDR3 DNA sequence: TGTGCCAGCTCACCACCCGGACATACCATGAACACTGAAGCTTTCTTT.

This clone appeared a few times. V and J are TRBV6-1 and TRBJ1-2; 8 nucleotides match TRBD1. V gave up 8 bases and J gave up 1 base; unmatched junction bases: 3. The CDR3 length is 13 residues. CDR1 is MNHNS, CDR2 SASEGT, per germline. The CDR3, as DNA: TGTGCCAGCCAACAGGGGGATAACTATGGCTACACCTTC. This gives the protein CASQQGDNYGYTF.

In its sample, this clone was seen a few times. In nucleotides, the CDR3 is TGTGCCAGCAGCTCCAGCCGGGACAGACCACATGGCTACACCTTC. Translation gives CASSSSRDRPHGYTF. The V call is TRBV11-2, the J call TRBJ1-2; TRBD1 matches 7 bases. From germline, CDR1 is SGHAT and CDR2 FQNNGV. J gave up 6 bases and V 4 bases, and 11 bases lay outside the gene matches. The CDR3 has 15 residues.

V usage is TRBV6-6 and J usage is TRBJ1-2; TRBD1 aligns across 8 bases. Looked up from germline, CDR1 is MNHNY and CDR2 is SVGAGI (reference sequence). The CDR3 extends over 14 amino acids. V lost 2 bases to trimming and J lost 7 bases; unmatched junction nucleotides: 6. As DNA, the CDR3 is TGTGCCAGCAGTTACGGGACAGGAGGGATTGGCTACACCTTC. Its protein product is CASSYGTGGIGYTF.

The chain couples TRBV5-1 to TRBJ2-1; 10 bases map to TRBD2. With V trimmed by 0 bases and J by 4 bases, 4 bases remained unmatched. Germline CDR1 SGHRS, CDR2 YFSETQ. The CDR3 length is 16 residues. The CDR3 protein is CASSLVLAGGYNEQFF. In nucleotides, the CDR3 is TGCGCCAGCAGCTTGGTCTTAGCGGGAGGATACAATGAGCAGTTCTTC.

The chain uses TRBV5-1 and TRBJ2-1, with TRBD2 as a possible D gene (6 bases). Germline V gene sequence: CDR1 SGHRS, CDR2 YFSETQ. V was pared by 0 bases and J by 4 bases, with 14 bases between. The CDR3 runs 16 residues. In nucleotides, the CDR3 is TGCGCCAGCAGCTTGGAGAAGACTAGTTTTTACAATGAGCAGTTCTTC. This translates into CASSLEKTSFYNEQFF.

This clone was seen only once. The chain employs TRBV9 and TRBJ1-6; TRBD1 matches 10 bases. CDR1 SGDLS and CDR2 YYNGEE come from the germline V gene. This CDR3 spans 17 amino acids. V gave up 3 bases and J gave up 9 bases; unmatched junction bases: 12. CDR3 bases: TGTGCCAGCAGCGCCTCGGGCGGGGGGGACAGGGGTTCACCCCTCCACTTT. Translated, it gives CASSASGGGDRGSPLHF.

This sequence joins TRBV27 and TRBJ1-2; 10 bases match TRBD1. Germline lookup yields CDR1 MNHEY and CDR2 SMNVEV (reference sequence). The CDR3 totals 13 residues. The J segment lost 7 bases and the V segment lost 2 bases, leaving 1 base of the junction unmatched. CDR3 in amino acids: CASSLGQGGGYTF. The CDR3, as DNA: TGTGCCAGCAGTTTAGGACAGGGGGGTGGCTACACCTTC.

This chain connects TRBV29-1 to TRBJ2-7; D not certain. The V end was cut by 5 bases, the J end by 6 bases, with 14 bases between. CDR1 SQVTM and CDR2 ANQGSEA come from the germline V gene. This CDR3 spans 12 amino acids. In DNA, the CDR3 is TGCAGCGTTCGTTTGTTGCTGGGCGAGCAGTACTTC. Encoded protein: CSVRLLLGEQYF.

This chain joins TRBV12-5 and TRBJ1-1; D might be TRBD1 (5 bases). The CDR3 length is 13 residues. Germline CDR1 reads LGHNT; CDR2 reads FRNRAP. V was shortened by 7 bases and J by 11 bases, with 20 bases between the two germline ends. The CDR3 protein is CASVGAVGLEAFF. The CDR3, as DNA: TGTGCTAGTGTAGGTGCCGTGGGGCTAGAGGCTTTCTTT.

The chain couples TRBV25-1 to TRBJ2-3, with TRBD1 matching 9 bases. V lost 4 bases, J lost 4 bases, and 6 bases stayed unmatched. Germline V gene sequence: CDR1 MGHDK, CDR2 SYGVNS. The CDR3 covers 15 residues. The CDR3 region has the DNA TGTGCCAGCAGTGGGACAGGGGCCCGGGCAGATACGCAGTATTTT. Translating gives CASSGTGARADTQYF.

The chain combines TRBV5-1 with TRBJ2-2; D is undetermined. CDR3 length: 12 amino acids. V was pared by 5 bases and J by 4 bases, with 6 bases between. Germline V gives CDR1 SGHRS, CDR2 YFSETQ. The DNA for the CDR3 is TGCGCCAGCAGGGAGTCCACCGGGGAGCTGTTTTTT. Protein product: CASRESTGELFF.

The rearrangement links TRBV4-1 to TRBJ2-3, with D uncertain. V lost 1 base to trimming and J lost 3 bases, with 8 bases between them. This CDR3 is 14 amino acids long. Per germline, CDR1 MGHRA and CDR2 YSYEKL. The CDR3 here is CASSQVLTTDTQYF. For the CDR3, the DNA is TGCGCCAGCAGCCAAGTTTTGACAACAGATACGCAGTATTTT.

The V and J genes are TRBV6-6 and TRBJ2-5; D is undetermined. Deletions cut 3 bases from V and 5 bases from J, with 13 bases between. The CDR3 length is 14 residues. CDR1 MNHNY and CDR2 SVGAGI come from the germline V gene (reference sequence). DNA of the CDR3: TGTGCCAGCAGTTATATCAGAATGGGGGAGACCCAGTACTTC. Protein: CASSYIRMGETQYF.

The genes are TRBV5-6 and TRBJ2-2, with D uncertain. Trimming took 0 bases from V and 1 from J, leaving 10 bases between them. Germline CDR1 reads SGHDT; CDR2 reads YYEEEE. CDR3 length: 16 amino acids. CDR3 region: CASSLVGSRNTGELFF. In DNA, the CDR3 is TGTGCCAGCAGCTTGGTTGGCAGCCGGAACACCGGGGAGCTGTTTTTT.

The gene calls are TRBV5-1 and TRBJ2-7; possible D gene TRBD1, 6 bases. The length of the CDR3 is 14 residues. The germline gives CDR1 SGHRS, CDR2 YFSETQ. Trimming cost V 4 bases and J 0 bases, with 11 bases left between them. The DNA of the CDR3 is TGCGCCAGCAGCCCAGGGGATTCCTCCTACGAGCAGTACTTC. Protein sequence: CASSPGDSSYEQYF.

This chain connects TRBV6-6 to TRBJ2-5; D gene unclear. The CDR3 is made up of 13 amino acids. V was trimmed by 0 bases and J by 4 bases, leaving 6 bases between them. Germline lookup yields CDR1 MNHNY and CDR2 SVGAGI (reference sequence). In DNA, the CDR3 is TGTGCCAGCAGTTACTCGCTATTAGAGACCCAGTACTTC. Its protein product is CASSYSLLETQYF.

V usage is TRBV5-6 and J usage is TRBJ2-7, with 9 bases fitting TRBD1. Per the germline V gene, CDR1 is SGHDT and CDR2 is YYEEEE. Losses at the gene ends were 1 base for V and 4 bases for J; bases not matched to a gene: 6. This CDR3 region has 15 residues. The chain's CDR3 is CASSLKDRGFYEQYF. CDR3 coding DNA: TGTGCCAGCAGCTTGAAGGACAGGGGTTTTTACGAGCAGTACTTC.

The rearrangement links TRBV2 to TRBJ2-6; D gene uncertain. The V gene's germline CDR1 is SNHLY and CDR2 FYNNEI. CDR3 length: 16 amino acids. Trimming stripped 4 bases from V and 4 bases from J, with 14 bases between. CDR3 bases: TGTGCCAGCAGTGTATCCAGGACCCAAGGGGCCAACGTCCTGACTTTC. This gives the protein CASSVSRTQGANVLTF.

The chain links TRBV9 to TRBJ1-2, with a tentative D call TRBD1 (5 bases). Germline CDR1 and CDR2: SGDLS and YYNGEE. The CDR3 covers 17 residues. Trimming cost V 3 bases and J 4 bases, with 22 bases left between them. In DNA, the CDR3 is TGTGCCAGCAGCGAATCGGGCATCGGGAGTCAGGGCTATGGCTACACCTTC. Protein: CASSESGIGSQGYGYTF.

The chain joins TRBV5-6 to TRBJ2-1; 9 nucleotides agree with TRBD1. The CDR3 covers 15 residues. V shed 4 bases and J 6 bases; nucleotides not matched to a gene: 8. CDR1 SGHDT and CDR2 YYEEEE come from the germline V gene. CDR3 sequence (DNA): TGTGCCAGCAGCCCGAGGACAGGGGCCGGCAATGAGCAGTTCTTC. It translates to CASSPRTGAGNEQFF.

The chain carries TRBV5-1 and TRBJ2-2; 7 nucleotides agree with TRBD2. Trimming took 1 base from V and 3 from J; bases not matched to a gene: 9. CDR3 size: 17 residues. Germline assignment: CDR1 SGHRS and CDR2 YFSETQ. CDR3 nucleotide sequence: TGCGCCAGCAGCTTGTTGTCCAGCCGGGGGGACACCGGGGAGCTGTTTTTT. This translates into CASSLLSSRGDTGELFF.

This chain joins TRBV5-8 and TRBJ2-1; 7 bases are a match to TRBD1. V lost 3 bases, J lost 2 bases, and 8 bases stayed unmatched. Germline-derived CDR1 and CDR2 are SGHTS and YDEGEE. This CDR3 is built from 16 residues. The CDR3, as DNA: TGTGCCAGCAGCTCGCGTACAGGGACAGCCTACAATGAGCAGTTCTTC. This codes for CASSSRTGTAYNEQFF.

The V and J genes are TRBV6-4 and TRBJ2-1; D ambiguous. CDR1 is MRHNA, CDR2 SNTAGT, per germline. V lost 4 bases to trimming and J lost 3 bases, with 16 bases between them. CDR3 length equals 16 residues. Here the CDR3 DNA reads TGTGCCAGCAGTGCGAAGTCGGAATCGGTCTACAATGAGCAGTTCTTC. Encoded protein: CASSAKSESVYNEQFF.

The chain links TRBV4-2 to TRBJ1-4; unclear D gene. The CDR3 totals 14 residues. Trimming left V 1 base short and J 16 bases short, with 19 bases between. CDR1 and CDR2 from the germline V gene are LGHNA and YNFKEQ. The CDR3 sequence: CASSQVEAVLPTFF. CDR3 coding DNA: TGTGCCAGCAGCCAAGTCGAGGCAGTCCTACCAACGTTTTTT.

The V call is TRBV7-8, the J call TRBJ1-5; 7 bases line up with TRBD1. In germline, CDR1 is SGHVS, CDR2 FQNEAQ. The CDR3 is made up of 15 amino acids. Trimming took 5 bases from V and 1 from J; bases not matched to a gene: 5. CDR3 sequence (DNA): TGTGCCAGCAGCCGGGACAGTGAGAGCAATCAGCCCCAGCATTTT. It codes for CASSRDSESNQPQHF.

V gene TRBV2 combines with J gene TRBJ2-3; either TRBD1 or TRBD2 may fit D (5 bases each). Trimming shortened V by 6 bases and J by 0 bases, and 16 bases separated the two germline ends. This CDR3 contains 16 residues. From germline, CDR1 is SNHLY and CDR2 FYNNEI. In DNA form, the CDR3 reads TGTGCCAGCAGGACAGCCTGGCGGGCGAGCACAGATACGCAGTATTTT. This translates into CASRTAWRASTDTQYF.

CDR3 loop: CASSLSGQGATEAFF. The CDR3 region has the DNA TGCGCCAGCAGTCTCTCGGGACAGGGGGCCACTGAAGCTTTCTTT. J is TRBJ1-1 and V is TRBV4-1; 12 bases are shared with TRBD1. In germline, CDR1 is MGHRA, CDR2 YSYEKL. The CDR3 spans 15 residues. J was trimmed by 4 bases and V by 6 bases; bases with no gene match: 6.